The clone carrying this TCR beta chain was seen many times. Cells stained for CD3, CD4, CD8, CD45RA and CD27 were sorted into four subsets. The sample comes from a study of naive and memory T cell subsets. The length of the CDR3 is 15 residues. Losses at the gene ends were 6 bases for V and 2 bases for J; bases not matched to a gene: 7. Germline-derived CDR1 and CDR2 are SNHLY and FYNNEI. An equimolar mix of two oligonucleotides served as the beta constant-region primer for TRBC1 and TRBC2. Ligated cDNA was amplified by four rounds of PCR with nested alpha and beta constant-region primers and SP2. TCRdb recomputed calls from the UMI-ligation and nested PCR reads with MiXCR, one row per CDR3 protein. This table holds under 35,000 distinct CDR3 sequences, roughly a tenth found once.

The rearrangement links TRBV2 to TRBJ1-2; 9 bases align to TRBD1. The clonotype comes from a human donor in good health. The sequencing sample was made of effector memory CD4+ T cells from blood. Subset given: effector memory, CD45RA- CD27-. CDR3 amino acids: CASRDRDRVNYGYTF. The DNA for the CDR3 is TGTGCCAGCAGGGATCGGGACAGGGTAAACTATGGCTACACCTTC.